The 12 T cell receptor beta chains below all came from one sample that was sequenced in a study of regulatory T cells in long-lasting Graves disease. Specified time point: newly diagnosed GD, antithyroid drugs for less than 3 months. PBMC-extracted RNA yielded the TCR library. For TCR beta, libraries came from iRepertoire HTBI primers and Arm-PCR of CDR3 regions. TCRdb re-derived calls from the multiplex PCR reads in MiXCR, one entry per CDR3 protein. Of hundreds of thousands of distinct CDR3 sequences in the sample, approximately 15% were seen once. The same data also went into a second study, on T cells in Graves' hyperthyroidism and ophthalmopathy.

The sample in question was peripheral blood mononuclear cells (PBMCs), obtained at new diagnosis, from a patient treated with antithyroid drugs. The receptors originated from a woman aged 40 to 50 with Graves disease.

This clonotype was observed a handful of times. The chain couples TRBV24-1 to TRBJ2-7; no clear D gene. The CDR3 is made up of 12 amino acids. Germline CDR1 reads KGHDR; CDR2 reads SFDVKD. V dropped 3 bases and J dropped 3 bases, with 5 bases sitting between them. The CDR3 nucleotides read TGTGCCACCAGTGATCAGAACTACGAGCAGTACTTC. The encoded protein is CATSDQNYEQYF.

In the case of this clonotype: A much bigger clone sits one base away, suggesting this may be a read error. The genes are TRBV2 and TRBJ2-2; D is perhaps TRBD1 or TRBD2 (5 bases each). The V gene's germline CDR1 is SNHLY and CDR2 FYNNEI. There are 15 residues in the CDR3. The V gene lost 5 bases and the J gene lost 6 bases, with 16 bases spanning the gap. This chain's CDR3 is CASSSPLRDAGELFF. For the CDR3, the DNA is TGTGCCAGCAGTTCACCTCTCAGGGACGCCGGGGAGCTGTTTTTT.

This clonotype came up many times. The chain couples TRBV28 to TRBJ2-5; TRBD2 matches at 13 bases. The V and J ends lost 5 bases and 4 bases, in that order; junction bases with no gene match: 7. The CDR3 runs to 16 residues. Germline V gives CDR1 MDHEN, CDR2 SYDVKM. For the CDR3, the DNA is TGTGCCAGCAGTCCCCGGCGGACTAGCGGGAGAGAGACCCAGTACTTC. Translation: CASSPRRTSGRETQYF.

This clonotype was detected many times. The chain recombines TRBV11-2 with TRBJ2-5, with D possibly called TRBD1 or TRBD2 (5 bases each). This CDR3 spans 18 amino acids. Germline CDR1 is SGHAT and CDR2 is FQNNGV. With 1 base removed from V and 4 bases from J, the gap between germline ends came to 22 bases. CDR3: CASSLGDAVTLIGETQYF. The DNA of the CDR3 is TGTGCCAGCAGCTTAGGGGACGCCGTCACACTGATTGGAGAGACCCAGTACTTC.

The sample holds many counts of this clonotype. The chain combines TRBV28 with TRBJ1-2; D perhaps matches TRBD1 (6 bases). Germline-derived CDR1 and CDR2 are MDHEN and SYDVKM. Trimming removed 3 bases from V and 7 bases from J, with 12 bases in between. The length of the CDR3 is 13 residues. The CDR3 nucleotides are TGTGCCAGCAGTTTTGGACAGCCGGGTGGCTACACCTTC. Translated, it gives CASSFGQPGGYTF.

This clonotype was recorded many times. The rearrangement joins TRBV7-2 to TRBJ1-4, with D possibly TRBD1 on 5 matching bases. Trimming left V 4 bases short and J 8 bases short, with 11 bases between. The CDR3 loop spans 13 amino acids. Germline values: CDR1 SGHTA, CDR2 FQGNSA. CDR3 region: CASSSGREEKLFF. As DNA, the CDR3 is TGTGCCAGCAGCTCAGGGCGGGAGGAAAAACTGTTTTTT.

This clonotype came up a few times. The CDR3 DNA reads as TGTGCTAGTGGTTTGGGGGGGGACCGTCAGCCCCAGCATTTT. Amino acid sequence: CASGLGGDRQPQHF. The V gene is TRBV12-5, the J gene TRBJ1-5; TRBD1 is a possible D gene (5 bases). V gave up 1 base and J gave up 6 bases, with 10 bases separating them. Germline CDR1 reads LGHNT; CDR2 reads FRNRAP. The CDR3 has 14 amino acids.

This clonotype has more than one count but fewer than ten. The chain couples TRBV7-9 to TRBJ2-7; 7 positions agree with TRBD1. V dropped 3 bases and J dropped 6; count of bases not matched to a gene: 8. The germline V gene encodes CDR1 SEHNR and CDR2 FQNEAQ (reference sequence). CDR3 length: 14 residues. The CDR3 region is CASSLTGISSEQYF. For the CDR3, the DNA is TGTGCCAGCAGCTTGACAGGGATCTCTAGCGAGCAGTACTTC.

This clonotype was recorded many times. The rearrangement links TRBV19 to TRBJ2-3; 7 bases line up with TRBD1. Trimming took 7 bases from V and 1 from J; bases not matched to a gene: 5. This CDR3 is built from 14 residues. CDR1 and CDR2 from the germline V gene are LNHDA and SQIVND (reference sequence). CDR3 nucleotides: TGTGCCAGTACCTCCGGGACAGGCACAGATACGCAGTATTTT. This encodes CASTSGTGTDTQYF.

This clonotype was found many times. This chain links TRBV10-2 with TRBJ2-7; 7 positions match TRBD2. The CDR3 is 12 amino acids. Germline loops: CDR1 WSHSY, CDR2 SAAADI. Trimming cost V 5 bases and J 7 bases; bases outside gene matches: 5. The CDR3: CASSFPLAEQYF. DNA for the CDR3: TGCGCCAGCAGTTTCCCACTAGCGGAGCAGTACTTC.

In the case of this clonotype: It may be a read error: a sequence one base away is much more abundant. The CDR3 loop reads CASSGGGRGTGELFF. The CDR3 bases are TGTGCCAGCAGCGGAGGGGGACGGGGCACCGGGGAGCTGTTTTTT. The rearrangement uses TRBV9 and TRBJ2-2; perhaps TRBD1 as D (6 bases). Germline V CDR1 and CDR2: SGDLS, YYNGEE. V was cut by 3 bases and J by 4 bases, with 13 bases left in between. The CDR3 totals 15 residues.

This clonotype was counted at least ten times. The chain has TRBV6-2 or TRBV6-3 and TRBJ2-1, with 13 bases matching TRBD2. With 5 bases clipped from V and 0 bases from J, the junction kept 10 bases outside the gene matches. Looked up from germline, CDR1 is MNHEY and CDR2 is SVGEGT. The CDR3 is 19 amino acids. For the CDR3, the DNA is TGTGCCAGCAGTACGCGACTAGCGGGGGGACCCAGCTCCTACAATGAGCAGTTCTTC. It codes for CASSTRLAGGPSSYNEQFF.